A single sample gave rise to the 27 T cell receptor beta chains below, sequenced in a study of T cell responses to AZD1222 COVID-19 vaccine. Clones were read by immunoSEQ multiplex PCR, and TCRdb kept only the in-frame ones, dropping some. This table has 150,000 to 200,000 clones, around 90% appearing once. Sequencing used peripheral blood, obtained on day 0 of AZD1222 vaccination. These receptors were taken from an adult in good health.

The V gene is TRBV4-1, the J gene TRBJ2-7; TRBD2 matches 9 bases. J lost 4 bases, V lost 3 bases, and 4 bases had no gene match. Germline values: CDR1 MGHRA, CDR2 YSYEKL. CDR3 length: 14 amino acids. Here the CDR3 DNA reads TGCGCCAGCAGCCAGCTAGCGGGATTGTACGAGCAGTACTTC. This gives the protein CASSQLAGLYEQYF.

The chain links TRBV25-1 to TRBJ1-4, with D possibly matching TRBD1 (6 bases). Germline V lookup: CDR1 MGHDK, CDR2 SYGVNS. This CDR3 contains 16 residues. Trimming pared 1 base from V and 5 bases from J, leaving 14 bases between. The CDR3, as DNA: TGTGCCAGCAGTGAATCGAGGGGGACTTTCAATGAAAAACTGTTTTTT. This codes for CASSESRGTFNEKLFF.

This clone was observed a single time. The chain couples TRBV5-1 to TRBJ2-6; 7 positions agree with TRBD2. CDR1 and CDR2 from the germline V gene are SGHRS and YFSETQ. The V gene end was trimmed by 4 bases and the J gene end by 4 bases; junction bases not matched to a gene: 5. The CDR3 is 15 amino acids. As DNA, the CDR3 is TGCGCCAGCAGCAGGGCGGGAGAGGGGGCCAACGTCCTGACTTTC. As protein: CASSRAGEGANVLTF.

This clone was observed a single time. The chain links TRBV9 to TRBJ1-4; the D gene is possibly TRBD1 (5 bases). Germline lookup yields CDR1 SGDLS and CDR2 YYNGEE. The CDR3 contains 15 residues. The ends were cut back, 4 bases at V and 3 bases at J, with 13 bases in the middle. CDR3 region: CASSTRDRSNEKLFF. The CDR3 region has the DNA TGTGCCAGCAGCACCCGGGACCGATCTAATGAAAAACTGTTTTTT. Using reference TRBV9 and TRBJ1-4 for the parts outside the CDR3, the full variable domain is DSGVTQTPKHLITATGQRVTLRCSPRSGDLSVYWYQQSLDQGLQFLIQYYNGEERAKGNILERFSAQQFPDLHSELNLSSLELGDSALYFCASSTRDRSNEKLFFGSGTQLSVL.

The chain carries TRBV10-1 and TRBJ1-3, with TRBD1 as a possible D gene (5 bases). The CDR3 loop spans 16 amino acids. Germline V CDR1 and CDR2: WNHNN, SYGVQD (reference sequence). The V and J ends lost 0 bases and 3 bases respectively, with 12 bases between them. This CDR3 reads CASSESSGLNGNTIYF. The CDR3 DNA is TGCGCCAGCAGTGAGTCTTCGGGACTAAATGGAAACACCATATATTTT.

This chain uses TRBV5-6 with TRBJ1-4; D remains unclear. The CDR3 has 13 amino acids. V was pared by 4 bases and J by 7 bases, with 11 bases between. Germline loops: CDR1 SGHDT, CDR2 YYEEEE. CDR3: CASSQFSGEKLFF. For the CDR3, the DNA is TGTGCCAGCAGCCAATTTAGCGGTGAAAAACTGTTTTTT.

The CDR3 region has the DNA TGTGCCACCAGCGGGACAGGGCCAGATACGCAGTATTTT. This translates into CATSGTGPDTQYF. The gene calls are TRBV24-1 and TRBJ2-3; the match to TRBD1 covers 9 bases. The CDR3 is 13 amino acids. The V and J ends lost 7 bases and 4 bases, in that order; junction bases with no gene match: 2. From germline, CDR1 is KGHDR and CDR2 SFDVKD.

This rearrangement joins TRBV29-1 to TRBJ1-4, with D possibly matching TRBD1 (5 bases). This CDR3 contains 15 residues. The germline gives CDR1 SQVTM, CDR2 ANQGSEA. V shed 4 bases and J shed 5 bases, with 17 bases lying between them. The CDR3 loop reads CSVAGPTGPNEKLFF. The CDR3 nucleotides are TGCAGCGTTGCCGGGCCGACGGGACCGAATGAAAAACTGTTTTTT.

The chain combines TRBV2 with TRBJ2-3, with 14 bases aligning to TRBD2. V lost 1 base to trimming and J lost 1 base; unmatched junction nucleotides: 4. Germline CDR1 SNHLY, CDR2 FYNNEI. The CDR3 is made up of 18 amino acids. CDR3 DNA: TGTGCCAGCAGTGAAGTGGGACTAGCGGGAGAGGGCACAGATACGCAGTATTTT. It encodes CASSEVGLAGEGTDTQYF.

In nucleotides, the CDR3 is TGTGCCACCAGCAGAGGACCCTCGCTAGCGAACGAGCAGTACTTC. Its protein is CATSRGPSLANEQYF. The genes are TRBV15 and TRBJ2-7; the D gene is possibly TRBD2 (6 bases). This CDR3 is 15 amino acids long. Deletions cut 1 base from V and 5 bases from J, with 15 bases between. Germline V gene lookup returns CDR1 LNHNV and CDR2 YYDKDF (reference sequence).

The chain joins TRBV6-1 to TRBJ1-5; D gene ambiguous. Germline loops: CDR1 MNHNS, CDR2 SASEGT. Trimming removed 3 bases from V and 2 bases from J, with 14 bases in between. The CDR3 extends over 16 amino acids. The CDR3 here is CASSDLYSRGNQPQHF. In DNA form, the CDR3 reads TGTGCCAGCAGTGACCTCTACAGTCGCGGCAATCAGCCCCAGCATTTT.

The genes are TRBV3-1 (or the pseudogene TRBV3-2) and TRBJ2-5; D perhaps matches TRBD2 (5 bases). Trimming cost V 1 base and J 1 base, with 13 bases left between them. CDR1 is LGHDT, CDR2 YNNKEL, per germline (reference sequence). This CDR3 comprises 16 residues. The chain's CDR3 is CASSQVDTRAQETQYF. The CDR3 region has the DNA TGTGCCAGCAGCCAAGTCGATACTAGAGCCCAAGAGACCCAGTACTTC.

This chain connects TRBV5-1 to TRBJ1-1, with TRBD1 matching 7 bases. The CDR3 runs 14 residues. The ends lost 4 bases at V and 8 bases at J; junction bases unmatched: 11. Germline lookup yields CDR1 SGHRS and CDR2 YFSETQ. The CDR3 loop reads CASSRKQGSSEAFF. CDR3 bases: TGCGCCAGCAGCAGGAAACAGGGGTCGTCAGAAGCTTTCTTT.

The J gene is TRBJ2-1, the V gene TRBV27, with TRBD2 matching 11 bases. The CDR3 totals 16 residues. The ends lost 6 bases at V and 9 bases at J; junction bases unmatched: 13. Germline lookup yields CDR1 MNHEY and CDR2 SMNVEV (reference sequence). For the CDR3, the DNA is TGTGCCAGCAGCACCTCTAGCGGGGGGAGAGGGGCTGAGCAGTTCTTC. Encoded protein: CASSTSSGGRGAEQFF.

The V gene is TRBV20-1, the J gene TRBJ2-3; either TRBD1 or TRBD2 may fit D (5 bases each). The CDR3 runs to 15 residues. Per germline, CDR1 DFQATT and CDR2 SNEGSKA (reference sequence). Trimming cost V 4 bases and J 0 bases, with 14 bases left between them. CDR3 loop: CSAIDRDPSTDTQYF. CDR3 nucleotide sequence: TGCAGTGCTATTGATCGGGACCCGAGCACAGATACGCAGTATTTT.

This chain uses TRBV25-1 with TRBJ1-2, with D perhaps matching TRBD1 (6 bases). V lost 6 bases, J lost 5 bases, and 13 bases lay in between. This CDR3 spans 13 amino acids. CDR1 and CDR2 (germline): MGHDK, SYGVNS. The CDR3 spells CASSLGTPYGYTF. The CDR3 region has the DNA TGTGCCAGCAGCCTAGGGACACCATATGGCTACACCTTC.

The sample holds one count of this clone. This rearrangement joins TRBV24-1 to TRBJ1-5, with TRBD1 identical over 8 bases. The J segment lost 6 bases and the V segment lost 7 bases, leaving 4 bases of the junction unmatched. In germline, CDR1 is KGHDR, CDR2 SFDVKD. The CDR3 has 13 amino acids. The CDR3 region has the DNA TGTGCCACCAGCGGGACAGGAGGTCAGCCCCAGCATTTT. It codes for CATSGTGGQPQHF.

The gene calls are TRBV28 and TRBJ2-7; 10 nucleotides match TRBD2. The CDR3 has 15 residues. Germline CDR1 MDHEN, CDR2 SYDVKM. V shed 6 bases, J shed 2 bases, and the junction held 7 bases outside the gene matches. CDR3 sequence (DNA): TGTGCCAGCAGCTATAGCGGGAGGACCACCTACGAGCAGTACTTC. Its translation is CASSYSGRTTYEQYF.

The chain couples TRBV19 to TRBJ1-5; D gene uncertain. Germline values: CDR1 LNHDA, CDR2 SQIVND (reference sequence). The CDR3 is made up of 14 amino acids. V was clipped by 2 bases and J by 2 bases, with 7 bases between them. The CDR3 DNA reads TGTGCCAGTAGTATAAGACGTGGCAATCAGCCCCAGCATTTT. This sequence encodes CASSIRRGNQPQHF.

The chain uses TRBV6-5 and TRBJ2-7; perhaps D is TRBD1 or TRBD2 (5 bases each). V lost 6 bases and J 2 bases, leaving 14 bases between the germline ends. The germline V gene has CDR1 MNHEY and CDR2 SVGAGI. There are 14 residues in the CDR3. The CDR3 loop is CASSPPGRTYEQYF. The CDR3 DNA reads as TGTGCCAGCAGCCCCCCGGGGCGGACCTACGAGCAGTACTTC.

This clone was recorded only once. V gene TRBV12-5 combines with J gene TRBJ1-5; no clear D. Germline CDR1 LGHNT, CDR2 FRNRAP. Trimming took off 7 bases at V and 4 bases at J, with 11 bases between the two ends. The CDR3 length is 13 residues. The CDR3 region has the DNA TGTGCTAGTGCCCGGGCCTCGAATCAGCCCCAGCATTTT. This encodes CASARASNQPQHF.

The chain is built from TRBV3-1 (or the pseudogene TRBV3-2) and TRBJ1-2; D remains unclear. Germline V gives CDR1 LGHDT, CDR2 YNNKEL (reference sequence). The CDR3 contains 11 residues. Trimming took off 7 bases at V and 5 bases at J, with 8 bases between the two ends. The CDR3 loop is CASKSGYGYTF. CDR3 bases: TGTGCCAGCAAATCGGGGTATGGCTACACCTTC.

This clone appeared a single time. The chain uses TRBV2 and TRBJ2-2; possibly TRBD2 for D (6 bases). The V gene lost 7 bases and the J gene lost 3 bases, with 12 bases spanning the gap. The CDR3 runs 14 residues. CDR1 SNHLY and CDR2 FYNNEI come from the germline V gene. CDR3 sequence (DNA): TGTGCCAGCAACGGGAGAGGCGACACCGGGGAGCTGTTTTTT. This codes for CASNGRGDTGELFF.

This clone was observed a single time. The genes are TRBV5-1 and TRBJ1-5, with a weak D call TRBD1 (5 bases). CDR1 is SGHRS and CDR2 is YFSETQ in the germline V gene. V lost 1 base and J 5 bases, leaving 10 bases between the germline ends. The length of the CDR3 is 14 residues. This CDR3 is CASSLFGGDQPQHF. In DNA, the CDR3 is TGCGCCAGCAGCTTGTTCGGGGGGGATCAGCCCCAGCATTTT.

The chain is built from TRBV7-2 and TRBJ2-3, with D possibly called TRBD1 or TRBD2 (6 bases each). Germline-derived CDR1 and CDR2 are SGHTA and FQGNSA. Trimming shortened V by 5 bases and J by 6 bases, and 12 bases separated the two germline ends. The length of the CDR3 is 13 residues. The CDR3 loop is CASSPRRGDTQYF. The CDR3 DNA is TGTGCCAGCAGCCCTAGGAGGGGGGATACGCAGTATTTT.

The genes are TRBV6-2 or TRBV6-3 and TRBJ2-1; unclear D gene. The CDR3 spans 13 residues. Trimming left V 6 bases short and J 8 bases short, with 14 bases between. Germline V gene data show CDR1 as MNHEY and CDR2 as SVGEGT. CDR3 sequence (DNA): TGTGCCAGCAGCCCCACTCGGGCCTATGAGCAGTTCTTC. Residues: CASSPTRAYEQFF.

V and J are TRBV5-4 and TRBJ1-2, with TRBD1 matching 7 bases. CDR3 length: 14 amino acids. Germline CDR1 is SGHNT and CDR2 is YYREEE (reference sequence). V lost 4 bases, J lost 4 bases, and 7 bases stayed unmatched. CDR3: CASSPRQGGYGYTF. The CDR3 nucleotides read TGTGCCAGCAGCCCTCGACAGGGTGGCTATGGCTACACCTTC.